Shown below are 2 T cell receptor beta chains from a single sample sequenced in a study of molecular identifiers for immune sequencing clone quantification. TCRdb re-called the PCR reads through MiXCR, storing one row per CDR3 protein. Of 350,000 or so distinct CDR3 sequences in the sample, over 20% were seen once. Sequenced material: naive CD8+ T cells from blood, with Jurkat cell RNA spiked in. The subset here: FACS-sorted CD8+CD4-CCR7+CD45RA+ naive T cells. These receptor sequences come from a human donor in good health. Some libraries in this study had Jurkat cell RNA spiked in.

This clonotype was observed many times. The chain carries TRBV29-1 and TRBJ1-1; 10 bases map to TRBD1. Germline trimming cut 7 bases from V and 0 bases from J; bases unmatched to any gene: 11. CDR3 length: 16 amino acids. In germline, CDR1 is SQVTM, CDR2 ANQGSEA. The CDR3 loop reads CSAKGTGDLMNTEAFF. The CDR3 DNA reads TGCAGCGCAAAGGGGACAGGGGATTTAATGAACACTGAAGCTTTCTTT. The full variable domain, its missing parts supplied by reference TRBV29-1 and TRBJ1-1, is SAVISQKPSRDICQRGTSLTIQCQVDSQVTMMFWYRQQPGQSLTLIATANQGSEATYESGFVIDKFPISRPNLTFSTLTVSNMSPEDSSIYLCSAKGTGDLMNTEAFFGQGTRLTVV.

A note on this clonotype: One base away lies a much larger clone, so this may be a sequencing read error. The J gene is TRBJ1-1, the V gene TRBV11-2; a possible D gene is TRBD1 (5 bases). CDR3 length equals 13 residues. CDR1 is SGHAT, CDR2 FQNNGV, per germline. The V end was cut by 4 bases, the J end by 5 bases, with 11 bases between. The chain's CDR3 is CASSSGRETEAFF. CDR3 nucleotide sequence: TGTGCCAGCAGCTCTGGCAGGGAGACTGAAGCTTTCTTT.